What follows describes a single T cell receptor (beta chain). Its antigen is unidentified. This sample stems from a study of CD8+ T cells in alopecia areata. Turning to the study itself: Administration of oral tofacitinib to treated patients was at 5 to 10 mg twice daily. Tofacitinib administration persisted for 6 to 18 months, succeeded by 6 months off drug.

Sequencing relied on a cDNA template that was reverse transcribed from extracted RNA. Profiling relied on immunoSEQ multiplex PCR, and the TCRdb table lists in-frame clones only, not all of them. Of about 110,000 clones in the sample, roughly 56% were seen once. Treatment indicated: oral pan-JAK inhibitor, 5-10 mg twice daily. Peripheral blood and lesional scalp punch biopsies were taken from alopecia areata patients. Study-level findings and limits: Against the mouse data, patients shared TCRs less clearly, possibly for HLA reasons.

This CDR3 is 16 amino acids long. CDR1 GTSNPN and CDR2 SVGIG come from the germline V gene (reference sequence). With V trimmed by 2 bases and J by 12 bases, 19 bases remained unmatched. The TCR originated in a human donor with alopecia areata. Here the sequenced sample was CD4+ T cells sorted from blood, taken at week 24, from a patient treated with tofacitinib. This sequence joins TRBV30 and TRBJ2-1, with TRBD1 matching over 7 bases. The CDR3 bases are TGTGCCTGGAGTAGCCGGACAGGTTTCCACCAAGCTCCGCAGTTCTTC. It codes for CAWSSRTGFHQAPQFF.